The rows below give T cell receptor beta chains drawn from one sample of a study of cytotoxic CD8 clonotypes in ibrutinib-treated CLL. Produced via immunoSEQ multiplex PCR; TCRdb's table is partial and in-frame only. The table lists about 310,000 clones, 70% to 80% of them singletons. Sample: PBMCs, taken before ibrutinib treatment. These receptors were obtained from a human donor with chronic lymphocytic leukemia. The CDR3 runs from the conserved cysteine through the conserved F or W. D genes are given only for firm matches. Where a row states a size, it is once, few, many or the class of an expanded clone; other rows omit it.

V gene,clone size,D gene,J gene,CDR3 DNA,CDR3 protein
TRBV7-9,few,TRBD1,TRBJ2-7,TGTGCCAGCAGCACTAACCAGGGGGCGCGGCACGAGCAGTACTTC,CASSTNQGARHEQYF
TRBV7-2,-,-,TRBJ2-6,TGTGCCAGCAGCGCCGGACCGTCCTCTGGGGCCAACGTCCTGACTTTC,CASSAGPSSGANVLTF
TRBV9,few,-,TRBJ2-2,TGTGCCAGCAGCGTTCGTAGCGGAAACACCGGGGAGCTGTTTTTT,CASSVRSGNTGELFF
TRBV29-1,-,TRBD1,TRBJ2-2,TGCAGCGCAATGACAGGGGGCGCAGCCGGGGAGCTGTTTTTT,CSAMTGGAAGELFF
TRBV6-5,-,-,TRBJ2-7,TGTGCCAGCAGTCCCGGGACCACCCCTGGCGAGCAGTACTTC,CASSPGTTPGEQYF
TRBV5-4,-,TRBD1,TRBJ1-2,TGTGCCAGCAGCTCAGCGGACAGGGGCTATGGCTACACCTTC,CASSSADRGYGYTF
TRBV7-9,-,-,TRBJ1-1,TGTGCCAGCGGGATTTGGTCTCGCACTGAAGCTTTCTTT,CASGIWSRTEAFF
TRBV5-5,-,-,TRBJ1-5,TGTGCCAGCAGCCTTATGACAGAAAGGGGTAGCAATCAGCCCCAGCATTTT,CASSLMTERGSNQPQHF
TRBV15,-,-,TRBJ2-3,TGTGCCACCAGCAGAGATCCCGGGAGAGTAGAAGATACGCAGTATTTT,CATSRDPGRVEDTQYF
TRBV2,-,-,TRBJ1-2,TGTGCCAGCAGTGAAGGTCAGGCCCATGGCTACACCTTC,CASSEGQAHGYTF
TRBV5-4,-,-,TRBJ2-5,TGTGCCAGCAGCTTGGGTTCTGGGGATGTGGAGACCCAGTACTTC,CASSLGSGDVETQYF